Described below is a single T cell receptor (beta chain) sequence and its context. Generated by immunoSEQ multiplex PCR, the TCRdb table keeps only in-frame clones and is missing some. The table shows 40,000 to 50,000 clones, with about nine tenths occurring only once. CDR3 length: 15 amino acids. Germline V gives CDR1 MDHEN, CDR2 SYDVKM. V shed 5 bases and J 1 base; nucleotides not matched to a gene: 7. This specimen belongs to a study of T cell changes during pregnancy in multiple sclerosis. The specimen was CD8+ T cells from peripheral blood mononuclear cells, collected in the first trimester of pregnancy. The chain employs TRBV28 and TRBJ2-7, with 8 positions matching TRBD2. The source is a female donor with multiple sclerosis, enrolled in a pregnancy study. CDR3 sequence: CASSLGGGTSYEQYF. The CDR3 nucleotides read TGTGCCAGCAGTCTTGGCGGGGGGACATCCTACGAGCAGTACTTC.